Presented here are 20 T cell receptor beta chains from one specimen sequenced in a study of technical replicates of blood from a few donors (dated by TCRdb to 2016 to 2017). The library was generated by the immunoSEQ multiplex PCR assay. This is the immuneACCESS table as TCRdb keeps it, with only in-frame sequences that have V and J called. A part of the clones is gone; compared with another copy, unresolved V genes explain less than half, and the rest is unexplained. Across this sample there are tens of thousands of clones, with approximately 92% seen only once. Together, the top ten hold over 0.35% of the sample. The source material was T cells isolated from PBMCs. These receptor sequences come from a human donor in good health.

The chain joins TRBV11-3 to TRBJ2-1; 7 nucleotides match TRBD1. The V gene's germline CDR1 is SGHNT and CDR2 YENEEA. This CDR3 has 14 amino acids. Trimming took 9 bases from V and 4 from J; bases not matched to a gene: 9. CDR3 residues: CASSNRGQYNEQFF. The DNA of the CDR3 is TGTGCCAGTTCGAACAGGGGTCAATACAATGAGCAGTTCTTC.

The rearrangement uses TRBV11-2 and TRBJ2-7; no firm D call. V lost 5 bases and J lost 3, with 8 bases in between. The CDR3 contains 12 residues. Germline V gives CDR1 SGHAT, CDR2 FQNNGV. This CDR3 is CASSNSRYEQYF. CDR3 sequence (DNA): TGTGCCAGCAGCAACAGCCGCTACGAGCAGTACTTC.

The CDR3 reads CASSYEGVGYTF. The CDR3 DNA is TGTGCCAGCAGTTACGAGGGTGTAGGCTACACCTTC. V gene TRBV6-5 combines with J gene TRBJ1-2; D call uncertain. Per germline, CDR1 MNHEY and CDR2 SVGAGI. The CDR3 covers 12 residues. Deletions cut 2 bases from V and 8 bases from J, with 9 bases between.

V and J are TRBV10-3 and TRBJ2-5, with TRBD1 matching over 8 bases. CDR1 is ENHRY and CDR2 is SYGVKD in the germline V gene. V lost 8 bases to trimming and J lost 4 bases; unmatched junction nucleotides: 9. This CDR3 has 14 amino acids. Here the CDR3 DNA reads TGTGCCATCGCCAGGGGGCGAGAGGGAGAGACCCAGTACTTC. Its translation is CAIARGREGETQYF.

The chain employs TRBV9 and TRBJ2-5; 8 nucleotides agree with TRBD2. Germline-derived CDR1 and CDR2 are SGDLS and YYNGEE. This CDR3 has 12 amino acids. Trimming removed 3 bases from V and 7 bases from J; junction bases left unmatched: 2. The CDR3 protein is CASSESGGTQYF. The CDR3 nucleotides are TGTGCCAGCAGCGAGAGCGGGGGGACCCAGTACTTC. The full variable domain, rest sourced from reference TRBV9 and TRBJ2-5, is DSGVTQTPKHLITATGQRVTLRCSPRSGDLSVYWYQQSLDQGLQFLIQYYNGEERAKGNILERFSAQQFPDLHSELNLSSLELGDSALYFCASSESGGTQYFGPGTRLLVL.

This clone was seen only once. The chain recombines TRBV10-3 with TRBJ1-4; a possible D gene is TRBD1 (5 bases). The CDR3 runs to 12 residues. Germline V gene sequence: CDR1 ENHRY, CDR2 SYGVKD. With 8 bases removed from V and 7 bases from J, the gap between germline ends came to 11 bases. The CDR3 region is CAIGAGSEKLFF. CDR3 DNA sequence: TGTGCCATCGGGGCAGGAAGTGAAAAACTGTTTTTT.

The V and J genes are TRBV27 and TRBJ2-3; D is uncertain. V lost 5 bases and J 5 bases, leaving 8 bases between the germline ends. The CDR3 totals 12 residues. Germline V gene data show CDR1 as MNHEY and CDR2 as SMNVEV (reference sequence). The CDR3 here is CASSPRLDTQYF. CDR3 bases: TGTGCCAGCAGTCCCAGGTTAGATACGCAGTATTTT.

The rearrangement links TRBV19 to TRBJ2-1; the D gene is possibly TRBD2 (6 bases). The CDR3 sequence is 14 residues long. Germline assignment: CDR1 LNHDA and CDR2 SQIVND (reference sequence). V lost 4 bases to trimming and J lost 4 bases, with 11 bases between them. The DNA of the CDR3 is TGTGCCAGTAGTAATCGGAGGGAGTACAATGAGCAGTTCTTC. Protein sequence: CASSNRREYNEQFF.

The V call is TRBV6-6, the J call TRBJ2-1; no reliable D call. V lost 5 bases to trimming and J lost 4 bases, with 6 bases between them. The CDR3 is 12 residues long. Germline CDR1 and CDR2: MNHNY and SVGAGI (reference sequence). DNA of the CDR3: TGTGCCAGCAGTCAAAATTACAATGAGCAGTTCTTC. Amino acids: CASSQNYNEQFF.

The CDR3 bases are TGTGCCAGCAGTGGTAATAGCGGGAGCGAGCAGTACTTC. Protein: CASSGNSGSEQYF. This chain uses TRBV2 with TRBJ2-7; TRBD2 aligns across 9 bases. The V segment lost 4 bases and the J segment 6 bases; nucleotides outside the gene matches: 4. The CDR3 runs to 13 residues. Germline V gives CDR1 SNHLY, CDR2 FYNNEI.

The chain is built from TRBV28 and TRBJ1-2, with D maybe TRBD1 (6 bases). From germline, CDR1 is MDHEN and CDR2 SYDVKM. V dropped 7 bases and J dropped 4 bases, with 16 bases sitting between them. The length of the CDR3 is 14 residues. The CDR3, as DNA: TGTGCCAGCACTCCTGGACAGCCTTCCTATGGCTACACCTTC. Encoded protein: CASTPGQPSYGYTF.

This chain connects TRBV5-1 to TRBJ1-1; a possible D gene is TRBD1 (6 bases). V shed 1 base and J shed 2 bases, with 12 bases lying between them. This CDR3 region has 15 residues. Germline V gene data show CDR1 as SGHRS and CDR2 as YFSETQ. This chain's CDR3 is CASSLTGQINTEAFF. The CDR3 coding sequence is TGCGCCAGCAGCTTGACCGGACAGATCAACACTGAAGCTTTCTTT.

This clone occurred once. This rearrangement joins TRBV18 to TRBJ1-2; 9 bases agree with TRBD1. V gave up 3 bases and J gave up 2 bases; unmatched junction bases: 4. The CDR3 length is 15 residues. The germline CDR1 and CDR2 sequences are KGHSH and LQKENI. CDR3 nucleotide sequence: TGTGCCAGCTCACCGGGGACAGGGCCCAACTATGGCTACACCTTC. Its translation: CASSPGTGPNYGYTF.

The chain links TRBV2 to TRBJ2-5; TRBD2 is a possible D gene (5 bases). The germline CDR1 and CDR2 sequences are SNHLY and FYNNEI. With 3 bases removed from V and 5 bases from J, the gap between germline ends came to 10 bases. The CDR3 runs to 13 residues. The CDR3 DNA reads TGTGCCAGCAGTGACCGGGGTACGGAGACCCAGTACTTC. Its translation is CASSDRGTETQYF.

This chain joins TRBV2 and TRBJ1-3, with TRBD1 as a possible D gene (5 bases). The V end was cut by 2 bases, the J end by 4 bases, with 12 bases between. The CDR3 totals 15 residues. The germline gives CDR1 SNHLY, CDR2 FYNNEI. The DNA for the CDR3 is TGTGCCAGCAGTGAACGGGGGATTAGGGGAAACACCATATATTTT. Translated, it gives CASSERGIRGNTIYF.

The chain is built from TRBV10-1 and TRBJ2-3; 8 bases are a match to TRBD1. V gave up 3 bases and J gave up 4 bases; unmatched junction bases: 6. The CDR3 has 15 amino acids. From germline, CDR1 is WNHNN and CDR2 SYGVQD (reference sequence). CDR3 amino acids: CASSDSGQGSDTQYF. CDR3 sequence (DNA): TGCGCCAGCAGTGATTCAGGACAGGGTTCAGATACGCAGTATTTT.

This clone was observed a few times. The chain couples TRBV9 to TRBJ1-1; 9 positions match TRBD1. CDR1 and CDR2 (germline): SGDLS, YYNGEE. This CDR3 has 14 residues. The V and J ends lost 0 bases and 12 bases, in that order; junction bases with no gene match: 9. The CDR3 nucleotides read TGTGCCAGCAGCGTAGATATTGGGACAGGGATATCTTTCTTT. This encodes CASSVDIGTGISFF.

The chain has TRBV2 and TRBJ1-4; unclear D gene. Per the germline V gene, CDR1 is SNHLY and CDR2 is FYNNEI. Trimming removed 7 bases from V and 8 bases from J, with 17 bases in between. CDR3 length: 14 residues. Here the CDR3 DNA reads TGTGCCAGCACCGGGCCGGGATCGGGGGAAAAACTGTTTTTT. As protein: CASTGPGSGEKLFF.

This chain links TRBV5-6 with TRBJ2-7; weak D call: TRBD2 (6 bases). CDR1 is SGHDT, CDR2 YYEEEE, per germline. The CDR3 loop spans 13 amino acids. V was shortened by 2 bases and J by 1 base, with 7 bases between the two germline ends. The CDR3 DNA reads TGTGCCAGCAGCTTCGGGGGATCCTACGAGCAGTACTTC. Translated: CASSFGGSYEQYF. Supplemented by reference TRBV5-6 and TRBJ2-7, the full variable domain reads DAGVTQSPTHLIKTRGQQVTLRCSPKSGHDTVSWYQQALGQGPQFIFQYYEEEERQRGNFPDRFSGHQFPNYSSELNVNALLLGDSALYLCASSFGGSYEQYFGPGTRLTVT.

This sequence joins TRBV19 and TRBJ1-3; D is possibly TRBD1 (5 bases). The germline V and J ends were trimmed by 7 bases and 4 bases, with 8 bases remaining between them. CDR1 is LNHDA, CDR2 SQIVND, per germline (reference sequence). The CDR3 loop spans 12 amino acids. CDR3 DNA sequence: TGTGCCAGTACAGGGAACGGAAACACCATATATTTT. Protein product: CASTGNGNTIYF.